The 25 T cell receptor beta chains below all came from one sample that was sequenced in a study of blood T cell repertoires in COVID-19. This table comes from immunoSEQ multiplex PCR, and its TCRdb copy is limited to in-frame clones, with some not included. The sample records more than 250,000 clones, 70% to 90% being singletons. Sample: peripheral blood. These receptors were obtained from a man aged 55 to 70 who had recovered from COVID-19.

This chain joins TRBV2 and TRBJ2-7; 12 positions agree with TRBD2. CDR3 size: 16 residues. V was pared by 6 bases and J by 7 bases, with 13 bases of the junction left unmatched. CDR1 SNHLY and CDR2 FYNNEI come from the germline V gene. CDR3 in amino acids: CASRENRLAGAKEQYF. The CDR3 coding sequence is TGTGCCAGCAGGGAAAACAGACTAGCGGGAGCCAAAGAGCAGTACTTC.

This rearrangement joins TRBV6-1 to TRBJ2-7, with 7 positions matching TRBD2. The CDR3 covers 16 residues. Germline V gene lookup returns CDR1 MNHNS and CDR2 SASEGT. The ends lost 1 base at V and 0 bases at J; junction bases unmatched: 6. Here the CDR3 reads CASSEGLADFSYEQYF. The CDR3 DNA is TGTGCCAGCAGTGAAGGGCTAGCGGACTTCTCCTACGAGCAGTACTTC.

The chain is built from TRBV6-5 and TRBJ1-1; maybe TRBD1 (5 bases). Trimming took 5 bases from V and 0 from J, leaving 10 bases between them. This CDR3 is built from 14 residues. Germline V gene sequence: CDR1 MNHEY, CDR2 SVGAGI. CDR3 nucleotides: TGTGCCAGCAGTCGCGACAGACTGAACACTGAAGCTTTCTTT. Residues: CASSRDRLNTEAFF.

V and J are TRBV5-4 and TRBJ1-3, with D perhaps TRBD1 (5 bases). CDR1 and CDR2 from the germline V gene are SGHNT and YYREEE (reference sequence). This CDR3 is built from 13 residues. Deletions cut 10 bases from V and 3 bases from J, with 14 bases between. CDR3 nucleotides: TGTGCCCTCGGGGGTGAGGGTGGAAACACCATATATTTT. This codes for CALGGEGGNTIYF.

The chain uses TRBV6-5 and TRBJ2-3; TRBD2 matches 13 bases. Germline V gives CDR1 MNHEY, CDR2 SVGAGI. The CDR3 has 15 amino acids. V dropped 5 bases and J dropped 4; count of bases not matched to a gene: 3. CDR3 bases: TGTGCCAGCAGTCCCGGACTAGCGGGAGCAGATACGCAGTATTTT. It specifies CASSPGLAGADTQYF.

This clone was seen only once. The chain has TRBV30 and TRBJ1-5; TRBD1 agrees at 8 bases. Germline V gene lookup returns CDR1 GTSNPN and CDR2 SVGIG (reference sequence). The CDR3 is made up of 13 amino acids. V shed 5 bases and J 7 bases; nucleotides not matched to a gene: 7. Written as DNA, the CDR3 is TGTGCCTGGGCCGGACAGGGCAGCCAGCCCCAGCATTTT. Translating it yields CAWAGQGSQPQHF. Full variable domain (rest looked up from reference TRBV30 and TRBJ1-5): SQTIHQWPATLVQPVGSPLSLECTVEGTSNPNLYWYRQAAGRGLQLLFYSVGIGQISSEVPQNLSASRPQDRQFILSSKKLLLSDSGFYLCAWAGQGSQPQHFGDGTRLSIL.

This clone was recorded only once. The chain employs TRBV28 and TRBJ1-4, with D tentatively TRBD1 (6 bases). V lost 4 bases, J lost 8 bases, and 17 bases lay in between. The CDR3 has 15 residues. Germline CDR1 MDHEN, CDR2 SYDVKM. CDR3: CASSSHRVRREKLFF. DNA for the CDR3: TGTGCCAGCAGTTCACACAGGGTCCGAAGGGAAAAACTGTTTTTT.

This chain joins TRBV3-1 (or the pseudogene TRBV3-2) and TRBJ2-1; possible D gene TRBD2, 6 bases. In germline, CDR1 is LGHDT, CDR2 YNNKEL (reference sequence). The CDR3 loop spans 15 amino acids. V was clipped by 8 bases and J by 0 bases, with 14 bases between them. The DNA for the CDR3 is TGTGCCAGCTGGAAGGCGGGGAGCTCCTACAATGAGCAGTTCTTC. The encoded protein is CASWKAGSSYNEQFF.

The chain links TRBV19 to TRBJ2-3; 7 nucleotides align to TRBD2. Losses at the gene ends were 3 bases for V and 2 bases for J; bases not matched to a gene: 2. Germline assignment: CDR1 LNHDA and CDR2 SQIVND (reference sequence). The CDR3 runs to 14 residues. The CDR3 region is CASSMSGTTDTQYF. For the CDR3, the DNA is TGTGCCAGTAGTATGAGCGGGACCACAGATACGCAGTATTTT. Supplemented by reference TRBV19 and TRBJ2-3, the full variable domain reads DGGITQSPKYLFRKEGQNVTLSCEQNLNHDAMYWYRQDPGQGLRLIYYSQIVNDFQKGDIAEGYSVSREKKESFPLTVTSAQKNPTAFYLCASSMSGTTDTQYFGPGTRLTVL.

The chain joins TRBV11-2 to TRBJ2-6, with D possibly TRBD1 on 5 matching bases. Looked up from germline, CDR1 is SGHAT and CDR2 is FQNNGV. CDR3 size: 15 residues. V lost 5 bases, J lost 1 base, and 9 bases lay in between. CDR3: CASSPKGSGANVLTF. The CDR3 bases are TGTGCCAGCAGCCCCAAGGGGTCTGGGGCCAACGTCCTGACTTTC.

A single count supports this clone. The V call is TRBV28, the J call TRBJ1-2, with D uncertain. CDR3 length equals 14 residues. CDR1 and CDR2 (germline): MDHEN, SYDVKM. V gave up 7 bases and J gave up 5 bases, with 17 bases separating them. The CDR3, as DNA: TGTGCCAGCATAGGTCCGCGGGCGGGGTATGGCTACACCTTC. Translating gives CASIGPRAGYGYTF.

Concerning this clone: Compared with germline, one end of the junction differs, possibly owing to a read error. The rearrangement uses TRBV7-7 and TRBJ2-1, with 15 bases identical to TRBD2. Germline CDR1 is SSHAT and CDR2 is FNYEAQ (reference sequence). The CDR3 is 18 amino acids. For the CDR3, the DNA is TGTGCTAGCAGCCCGGGACTAGCGGGGGGCAAACCATACAATGAGCAGTTCTTC. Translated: CASSPGLAGGKPYNEQFF.

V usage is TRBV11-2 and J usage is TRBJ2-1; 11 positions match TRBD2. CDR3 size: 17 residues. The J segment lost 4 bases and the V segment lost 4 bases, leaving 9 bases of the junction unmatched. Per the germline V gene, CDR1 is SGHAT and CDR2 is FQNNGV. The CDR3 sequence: CASSSKLGTSGYNEQFF. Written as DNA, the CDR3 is TGTGCCAGCAGCTCAAAACTAGGGACTAGCGGTTACAATGAGCAGTTCTTC.

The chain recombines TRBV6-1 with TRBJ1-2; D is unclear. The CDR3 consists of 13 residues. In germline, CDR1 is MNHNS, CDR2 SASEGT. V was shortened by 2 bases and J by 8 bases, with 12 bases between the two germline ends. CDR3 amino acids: CASSERVAGGYTF. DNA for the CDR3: TGTGCCAGCAGTGAACGGGTAGCCGGGGGCTACACCTTC.

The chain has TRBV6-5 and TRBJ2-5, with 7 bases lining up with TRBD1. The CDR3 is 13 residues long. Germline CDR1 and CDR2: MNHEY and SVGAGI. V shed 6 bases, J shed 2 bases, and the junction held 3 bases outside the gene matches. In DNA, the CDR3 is TGTGCCAGCAGGAGGACAGGACAAGAGACCCAGTACTTC. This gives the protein CASRRTGQETQYF.

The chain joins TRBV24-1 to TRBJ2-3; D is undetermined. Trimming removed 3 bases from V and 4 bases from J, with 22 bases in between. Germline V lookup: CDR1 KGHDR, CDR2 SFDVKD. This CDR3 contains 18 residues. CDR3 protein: CATSDPPPVAARPDTQYF. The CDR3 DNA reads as TGTGCCACCAGTGATCCCCCCCCTGTGGCGGCTCGTCCAGATACGCAGTATTTT.

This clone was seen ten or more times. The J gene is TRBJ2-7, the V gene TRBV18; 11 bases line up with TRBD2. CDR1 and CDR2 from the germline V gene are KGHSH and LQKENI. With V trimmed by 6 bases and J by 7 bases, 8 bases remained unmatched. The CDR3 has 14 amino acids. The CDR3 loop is CASSTTTSGREQYF. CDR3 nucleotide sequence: TGTGCCAGCTCGACGACCACTAGCGGGAGAGAGCAGTACTTC.

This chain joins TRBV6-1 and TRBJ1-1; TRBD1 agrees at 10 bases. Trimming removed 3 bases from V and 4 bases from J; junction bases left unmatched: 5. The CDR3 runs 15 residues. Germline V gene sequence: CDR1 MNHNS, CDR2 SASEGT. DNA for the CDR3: TGTGCCAGCAGTGACCGCGGACAGGGGGGCACTGAAGCTTTCTTT. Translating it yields CASSDRGQGGTEAFF.

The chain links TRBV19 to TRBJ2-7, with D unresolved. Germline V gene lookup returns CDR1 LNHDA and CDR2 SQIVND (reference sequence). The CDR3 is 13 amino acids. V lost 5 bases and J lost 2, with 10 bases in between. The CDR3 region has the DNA TGTGCCAGTAGTGTTCCTGTTCCCTACGAGCAGTACTTC. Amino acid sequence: CASSVPVPYEQYF.

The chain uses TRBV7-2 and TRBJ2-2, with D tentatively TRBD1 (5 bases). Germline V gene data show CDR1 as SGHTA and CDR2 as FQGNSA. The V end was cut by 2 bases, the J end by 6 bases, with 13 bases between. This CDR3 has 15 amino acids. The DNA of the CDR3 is TGTGCCAGCAGCTTAATTGCAGGGTCCCCCGGGGAGCTGTTTTTT. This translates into CASSLIAGSPGELFF. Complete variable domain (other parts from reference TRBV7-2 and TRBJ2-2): GAGVSQSPSNKVTEKGKDVELRCDPISGHTALYWYRQSLGQGLEFLIYFQGNSAPDKSGLPSDRFSAERTGGSVSTLTIQRTQQEDSAVYLCASSLIAGSPGELFFGEGSRLTVL.

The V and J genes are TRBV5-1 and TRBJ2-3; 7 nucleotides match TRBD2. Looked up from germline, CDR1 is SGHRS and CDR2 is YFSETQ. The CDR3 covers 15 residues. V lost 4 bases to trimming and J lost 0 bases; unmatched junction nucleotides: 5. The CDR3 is CASSAGTKSTDTQYF. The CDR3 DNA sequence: TGCGCCAGCAGCGCAGGGACTAAGAGCACAGATACGCAGTATTTT.

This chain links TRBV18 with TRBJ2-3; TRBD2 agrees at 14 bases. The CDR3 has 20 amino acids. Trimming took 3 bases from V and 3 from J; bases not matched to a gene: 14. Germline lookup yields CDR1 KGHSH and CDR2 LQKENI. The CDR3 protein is CASSPGTSGSWYPGTDTQYF. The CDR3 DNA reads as TGTGCCAGCTCACCGGGGACTAGCGGGAGCTGGTATCCGGGAACAGATACGCAGTATTTT.

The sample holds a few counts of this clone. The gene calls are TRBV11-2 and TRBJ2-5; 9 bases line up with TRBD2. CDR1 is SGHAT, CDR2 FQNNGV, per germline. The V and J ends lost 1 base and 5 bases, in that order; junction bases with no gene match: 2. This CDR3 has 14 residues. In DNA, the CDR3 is TGTGCCAGCAGCTTAGTAGCGGGAGTTGAGACCCAGTACTTC. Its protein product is CASSLVAGVETQYF. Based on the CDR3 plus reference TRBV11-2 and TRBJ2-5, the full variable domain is EAGVAQSPRYKIIEKRQSVAFWCNPISGHATLYWYQQILGQGPKLLIQFQNNGVVDDSQLPKDRFSAERLKGVDSTLKIQPAKLEDSAVYLCASSLVAGVETQYFGPGTRLLVL.

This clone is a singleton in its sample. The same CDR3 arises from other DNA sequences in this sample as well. The CDR3 here is CASSLVPGGTDTQYF. The CDR3 DNA sequence: TGTGCCAGCAGCTTAGTCCCAGGGGGCACAGATACGCAGTATTTT. This chain uses TRBV11-2 with TRBJ2-3, with D tentatively TRBD1 (6 bases). Germline values: CDR1 SGHAT, CDR2 FQNNGV. The CDR3 runs 15 residues. V lost 1 base to trimming and J lost 1 base, with 9 bases between them.

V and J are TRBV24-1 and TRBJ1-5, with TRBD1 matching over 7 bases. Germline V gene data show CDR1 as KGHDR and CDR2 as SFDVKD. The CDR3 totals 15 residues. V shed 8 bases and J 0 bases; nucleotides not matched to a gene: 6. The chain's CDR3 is CATTLGTDSNQPQHF. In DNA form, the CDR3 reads TGTGCCACCACCCTAGGGACAGATAGCAATCAGCCCCAGCATTTT.